This T cell receptor (beta chain) was retrieved from a study of shared clonotypes between healthy human individuals. The authors split each subset's genomic DNA evenly across several immunoSEQ plates. Per the authors' pipeline: Sequence data from immunoSEQ were junction-only and lacked quality scores; consequently, filtering differed. The method was immunoSEQ multiplex PCR; TCRdb's version includes in-frame clones alone and lacks a portion of them. Clone size and V and J calls were adopted from that table, with D and trimming inferred from the DNA. The table shows more than 2 million clones, with almost 96% occurring only once. CDR1 SGDLS and CDR2 YYNGEE come from the germline V gene. The V gene lost 0 bases and the J gene lost 2 bases, with 11 bases spanning the gap. The length of the CDR3 is 15 residues. Worth noting for this clone: Within the sample, other DNA sequences also encode this same CDR3.

This TCR came from a man aged 18 to 29 in good health. The rearrangement joins TRBV9 to TRBJ2-5; no reliable D call. Sequenced sample: naive CD4+ T cells sorted from blood. As for subset: CD45RA+ positively selected. This CDR3 is CASSVAGHPQETQYF. The CDR3 DNA is TGTGCCAGCAGCGTAGCTGGCCACCCACAAGAGACCCAGTACTTC.